This T cell receptor beta chain was profiled in a study of blood T cell repertoires in COVID-19. About the study: The cDNA or gDNA used as material had been derived from T cells, B-cell-depleted T cells, or PBMCs.

V was clipped by 4 bases and J by 7 bases, with 11 bases between them. Per the germline V gene, CDR1 is WSHSY and CDR2 is SAAADI. The CDR3 is made up of 13 amino acids. Sequenced by immunoSEQ multiplex PCR; TCRdb stores in-frame clones only, minus some. This sample has about 180,000 clones, with 70% to 80% found just once. The source of this sequence is a woman aged 50 to 60 who had recovered from COVID-19. The chain carries TRBV10-2 and TRBJ1-5; D is possibly TRBD1 (5 bases). Sequencing was carried out using PBMCs or T cells enriched from blood (not recorded which). The CDR3 coding sequence is TGCGCCAGCAGTGGACAGAGAGAGCAGCCCCAGCATTTT. It translates to CASSGQREQPQHF.